The T cell receptor (beta chain) described here comes from a study of beta chain features in type 1 diabetes. Study background: Cell yields, gender and age were comparable in patients and healthy donors. Overall study results and limits: In patients and controls equally, PCR might favor templates that are shorter. Overrepresentation of cells with high TCR expression could result from cDNA sequencing.

This clone appeared a few times. Its antigen is undetermined. The sample carries other DNA sequences with the same CDR3. CD45RO/CCR7/CD25/CD127/CD95/CD27 sorting isolated CD4+ naive, central memory, regulatory and stem cell-like memory cells. The sequenced template was cDNA made from the entire isolated RNA. Libraries were prepared by immunoSEQ multiplex PCR; TCRdb keeps only in-frame clonotypes and omits some of them. The sample includes about 220,000 clones, roughly 10% of them seen just once. The TCR originated in a man younger than 35 in good health. Sequenced: central memory CD4+ T cells from blood.

The CDR3, as DNA: TGTGCCAGCAGCTCCACTGCGAGCTCCTACAATGAGCAGTTCTTC. It encodes CASSSTASSYNEQFF. V gene TRBV7-2 combines with J gene TRBJ2-1; D ambiguous. Trimming removed 4 bases at V and 0 bases at J, with 10 bases between. Germline V gene data show CDR1 as SGHTA and CDR2 as FQGNSA. This CDR3 comprises 15 residues.